This T cell receptor beta chain stems from a study of T cell responses to AZD1222 COVID-19 vaccine. Whole-study findings and limits: Regions left unmutated in variants are reportedly the target of nearly half of spike-specific TCRs. Spike-specific TCR breadth and depth grew following two AZD1222 doses.

The protocol was immunoSEQ multiplex PCR, while the TCRdb copy is restricted to in-frame clones and leaves out a portion. The repertoire holds some 150,000 clones, with roughly nine tenths as singletons. Turning to this clone: Antigen specificity is unknown.

Germline V gene lookup returns CDR1 KGHSH and CDR2 LQKENI. The CDR3 length is 16 residues. Trimming removed 2 bases at V and 1 base at J, with 14 bases between. This specimen was peripheral blood, taken after recovery from COVID-19. The chain employs TRBV18 and TRBJ1-1; D unresolved. The receptor comes from an adult who had recovered from COVID-19. The CDR3 region has the DNA TGTGCCAGCTCACCAAACTCTATGGGAGGGAACACTGAAGCTTTCTTT. It specifies CASSPNSMGGNTEAFF.